This TCR beta chain was identified during a study of regulatory and conventional T cells in RAG deficiency. V dropped 5 bases and J dropped 3 bases, with 5 bases sitting between them. CDR3 length: 11 residues. Germline CDR1 reads MNHNS; CDR2 reads SASEGT. Only in-frame clones appear in the TCRdb table, and some are missing; sequencing was by immunoSEQ multiplex PCR. This sample carries tens of thousands of clones, around 89% of them seen once, and the ten largest clones take roughly 5.2%. About this clone itself: Its antigen is still unknown.

Findings and limits, study-wide: These Omenn syndrome Treg sorts may hold peripherally activated cells instead. Control T-cell subsets had markedly higher Shannon entropy and lower Simpson indices than RAG-deficient patients. Treg unique TCR beta sequences were about 110-fold fewer in Omenn syndrome and CID/AS patients than controls.

These same data were also listed under a study on regulatory T cells. This second study notes: Amplification used 52 TRBV primers and 13 TRBJ primers.

The chain employs TRBV6-1 and TRBJ2-7; D gene uncertain. This receptor was identified in a human donor in good health. Sequences were obtained from CD8+ T cells sorted from blood. DNA for the CDR3: TGTGCCAGCAGTAGGGACTACGAGCAGTACTTC. It specifies CASSRDYEQYF.